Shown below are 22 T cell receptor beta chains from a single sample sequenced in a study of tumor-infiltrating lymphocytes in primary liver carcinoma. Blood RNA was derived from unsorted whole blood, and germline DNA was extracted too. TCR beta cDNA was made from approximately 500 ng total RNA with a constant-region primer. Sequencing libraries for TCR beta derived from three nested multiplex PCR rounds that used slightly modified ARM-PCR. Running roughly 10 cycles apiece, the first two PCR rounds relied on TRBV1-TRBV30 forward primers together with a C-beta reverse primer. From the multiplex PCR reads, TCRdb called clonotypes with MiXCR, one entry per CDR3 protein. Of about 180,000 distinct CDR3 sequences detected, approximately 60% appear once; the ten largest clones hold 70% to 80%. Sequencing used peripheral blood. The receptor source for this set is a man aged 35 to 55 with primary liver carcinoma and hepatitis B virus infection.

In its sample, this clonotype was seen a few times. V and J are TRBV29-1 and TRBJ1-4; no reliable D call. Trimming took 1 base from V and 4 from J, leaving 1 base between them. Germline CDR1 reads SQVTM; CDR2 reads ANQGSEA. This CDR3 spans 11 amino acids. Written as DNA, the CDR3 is TGCAGCGTTGAAGTTAATGAAAAACTGTTTTTT. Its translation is CSVEVNEKLFF.

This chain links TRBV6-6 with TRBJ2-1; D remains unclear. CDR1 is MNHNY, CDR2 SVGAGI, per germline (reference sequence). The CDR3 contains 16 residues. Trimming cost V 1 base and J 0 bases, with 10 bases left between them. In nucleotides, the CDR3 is TGTGCCAGCAGTTACTTGCGACCAGACTCCTACAATGAGCAGTTCTTC. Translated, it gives CASSYLRPDSYNEQFF.

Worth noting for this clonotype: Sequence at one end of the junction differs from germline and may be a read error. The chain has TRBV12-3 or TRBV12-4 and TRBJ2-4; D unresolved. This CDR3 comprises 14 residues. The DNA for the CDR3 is TGTGCCAGCACCCGGGCCCAAACCAACAACATTCAGTACTTC. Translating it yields CASTRAQTNNIQYF.

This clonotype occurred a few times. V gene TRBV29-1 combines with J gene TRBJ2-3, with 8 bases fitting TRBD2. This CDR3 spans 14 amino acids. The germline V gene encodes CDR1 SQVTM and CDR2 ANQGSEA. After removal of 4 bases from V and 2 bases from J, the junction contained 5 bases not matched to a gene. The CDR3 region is CSVGTSGITDTQYF. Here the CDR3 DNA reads TGCAGCGTTGGAACTAGCGGTATCACAGATACGCAGTATTTT.

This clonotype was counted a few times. The chain's CDR3 is CAINPGLESREQFF. CDR3 sequence (DNA): TGTGCCATCAATCCGGGACTAGAGTCCAGGGAGCAGTTCTTC. The chain carries TRBV10-3 and TRBJ2-1, with 8 bases matching TRBD2. The CDR3 totals 14 residues. CDR1 ENHRY and CDR2 SYGVKD come from the germline V gene. J was trimmed by 10 bases and V by 7 bases; bases with no gene match: 12.

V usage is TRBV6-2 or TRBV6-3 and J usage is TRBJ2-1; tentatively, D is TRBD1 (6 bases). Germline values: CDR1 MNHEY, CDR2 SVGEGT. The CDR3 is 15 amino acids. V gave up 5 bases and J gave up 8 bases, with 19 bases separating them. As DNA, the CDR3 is TGTGCCAGCAGTCCCCTGGGGACAAGGGACGATGAGCAGTTCTTC. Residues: CASSPLGTRDDEQFF.

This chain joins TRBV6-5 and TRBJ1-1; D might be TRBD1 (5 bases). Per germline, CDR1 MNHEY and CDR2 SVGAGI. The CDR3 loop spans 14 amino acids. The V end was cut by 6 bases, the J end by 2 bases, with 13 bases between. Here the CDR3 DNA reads TGTGCCAGCAGCAATTCGGGGCGAAACACTGAAGCTTTCTTT. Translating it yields CASSNSGRNTEAFF.

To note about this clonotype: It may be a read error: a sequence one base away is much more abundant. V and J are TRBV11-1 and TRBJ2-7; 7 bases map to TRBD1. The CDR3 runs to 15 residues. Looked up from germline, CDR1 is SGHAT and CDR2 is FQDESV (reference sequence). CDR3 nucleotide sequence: TGTACCAGCAGCTTCTTTCAGGGGGTATCCTACGAGCAGTACTTC. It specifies CTSSFFQGVSYEQYF.

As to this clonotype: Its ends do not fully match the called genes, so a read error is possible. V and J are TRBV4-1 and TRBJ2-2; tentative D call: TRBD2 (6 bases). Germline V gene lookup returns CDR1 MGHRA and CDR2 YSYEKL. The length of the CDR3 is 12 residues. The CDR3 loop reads CASSQEVGGLFF. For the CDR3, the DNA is TGCGCCAGCAGCCAAGAGGTCGGGGGGCTGTTTTTT.

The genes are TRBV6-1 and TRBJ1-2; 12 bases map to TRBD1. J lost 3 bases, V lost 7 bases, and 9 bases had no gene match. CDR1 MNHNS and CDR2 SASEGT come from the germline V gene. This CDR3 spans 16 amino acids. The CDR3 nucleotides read TGTGCCAGCATTCCGGGACAGGGGGCCATTTACTATGGCTACACCTTC. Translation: CASIPGQGAIYYGYTF.

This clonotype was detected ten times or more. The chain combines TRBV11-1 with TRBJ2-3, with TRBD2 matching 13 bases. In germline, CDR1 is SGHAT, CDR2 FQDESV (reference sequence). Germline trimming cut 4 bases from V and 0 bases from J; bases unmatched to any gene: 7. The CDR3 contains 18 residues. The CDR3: CASSYGLAGAASTDTQYF. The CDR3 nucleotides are TGTGCCAGCAGCTACGGACTAGCGGGAGCAGCTAGCACAGATACGCAGTATTTT.

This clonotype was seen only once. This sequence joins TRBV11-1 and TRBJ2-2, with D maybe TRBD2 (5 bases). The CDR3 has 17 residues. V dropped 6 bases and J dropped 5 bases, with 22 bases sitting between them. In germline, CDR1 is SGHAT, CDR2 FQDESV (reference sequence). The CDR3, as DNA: TGTGCCAGCAGTTCAAGGGCGGGTCTAACGAGAACCGGGGAGCTGTTTTTT. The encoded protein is CASSSRAGLTRTGELFF.

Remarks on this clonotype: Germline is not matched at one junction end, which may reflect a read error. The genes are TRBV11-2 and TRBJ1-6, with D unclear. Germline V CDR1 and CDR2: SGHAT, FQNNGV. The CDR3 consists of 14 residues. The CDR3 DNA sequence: TGTACCAGCAGCTTAGCACCCGGGAGTTCACCCCACCACTTT. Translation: CTSSLAPGSSPHHF.

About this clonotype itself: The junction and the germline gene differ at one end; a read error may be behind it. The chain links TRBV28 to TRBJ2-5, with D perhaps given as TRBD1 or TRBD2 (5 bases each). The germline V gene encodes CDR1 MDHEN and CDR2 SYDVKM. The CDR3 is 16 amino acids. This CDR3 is CAGSSLGRIMGETQYF. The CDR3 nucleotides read TGTGCCGGCAGTTCCTTGGGACGGATTATGGGAGAGACCCAGTACTTC. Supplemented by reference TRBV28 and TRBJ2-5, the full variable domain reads DVKVTQSSRYLVKRTGEKVFLECVQDMDHENMFWYRQDPGLGLRLIYFSYDVKMKEKGDIPEGYSVSREKKERFSLILESASTNQTSMYLCAGSSLGRIMGETQYFGPGTRLLVL.

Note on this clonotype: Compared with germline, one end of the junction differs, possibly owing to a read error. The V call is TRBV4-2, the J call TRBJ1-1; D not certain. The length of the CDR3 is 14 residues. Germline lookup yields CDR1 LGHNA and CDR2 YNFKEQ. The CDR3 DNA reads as TGTGTCAGCAGCCAAGACCAGAGGAACGCTGAAGCTTTCTTT. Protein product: CVSSQDQRNAEAFF.

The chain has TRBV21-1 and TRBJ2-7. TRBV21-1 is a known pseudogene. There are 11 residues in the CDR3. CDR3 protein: CASSATYEQYF. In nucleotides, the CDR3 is TGTGCCAGCAGCGCAACCTACGAGCAGTACTTC.

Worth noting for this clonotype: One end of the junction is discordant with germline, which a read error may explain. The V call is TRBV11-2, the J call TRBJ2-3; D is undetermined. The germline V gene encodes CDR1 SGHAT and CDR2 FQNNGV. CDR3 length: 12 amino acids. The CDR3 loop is CVSSLVRDTQYF. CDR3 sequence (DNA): TGTGTCAGCAGCTTAGTTAGGGATACGCAGTATTTT.

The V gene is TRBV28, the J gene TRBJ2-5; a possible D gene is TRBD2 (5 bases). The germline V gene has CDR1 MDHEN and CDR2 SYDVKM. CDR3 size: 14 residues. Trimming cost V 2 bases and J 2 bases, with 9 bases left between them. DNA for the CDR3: TGTGCCAGCAGTTTACTTACTAGGCAAGAGACCCAGTACTTC. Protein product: CASSLLTRQETQYF.

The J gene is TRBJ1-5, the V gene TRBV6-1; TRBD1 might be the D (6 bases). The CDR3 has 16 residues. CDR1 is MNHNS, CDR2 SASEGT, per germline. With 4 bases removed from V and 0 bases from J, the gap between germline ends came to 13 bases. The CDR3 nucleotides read TGTGCCAGCAGTGGAGAACAGGGTTATAGCAATCAGCCCCAGCATTTT. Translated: CASSGEQGYSNQPQHF.

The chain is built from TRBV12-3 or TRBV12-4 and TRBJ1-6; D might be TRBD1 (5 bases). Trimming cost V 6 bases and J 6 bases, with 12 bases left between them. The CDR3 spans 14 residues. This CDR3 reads CASRNGGGNSPLHF. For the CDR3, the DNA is TGTGCCAGCAGAAACGGGGGTGGTAATTCACCCCTCCACTTT.

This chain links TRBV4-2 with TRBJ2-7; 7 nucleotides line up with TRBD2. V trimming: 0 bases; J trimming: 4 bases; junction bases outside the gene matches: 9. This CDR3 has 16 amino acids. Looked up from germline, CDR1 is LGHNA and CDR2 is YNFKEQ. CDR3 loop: CASSQDRQREKYEQYF. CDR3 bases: TGTGCCAGCAGCCAAGATCGGCAGCGGGAAAAGTACGAGCAGTACTTC.

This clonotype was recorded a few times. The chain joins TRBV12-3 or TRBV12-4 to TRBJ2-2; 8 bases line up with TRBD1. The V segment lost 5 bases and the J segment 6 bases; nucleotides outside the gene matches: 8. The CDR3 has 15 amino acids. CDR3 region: CASSILDRGAGELFF. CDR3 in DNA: TGTGCCAGCAGTATCCTAGACAGGGGCGCCGGGGAGCTGTTTTTT.